The clone carrying this TCR beta chain was detected many times. Its antigen is still unknown. The source of the sample is a study of T cells after yellow fever vaccination. Study context: Where fractions had low cell numbers, libraries were prepared from them with the SMART-Seq v4 Ultra Low Input RNA kit.

TCR cDNA, made by 5'RACE template switching, carried an added universal primer site and UMIs. TCRdb re-called the 5' RACE reads through MiXCR, storing one row per CDR3 protein. The table shows some 240,000 distinct CDR3 sequences, with roughly 3.5% occurring only once. Notes on the study in general: Some clonotypes were seen in both the CD4 and the CD8 compartments. These made up a small share and likely arose from convergent recombination. Reappearing after the booster were most of the clones from primary vaccination (roughly 96% CD4, roughly 86% CD8).

This CDR3 comprises 14 residues. V was pared by 5 bases and J by 4 bases, with 6 bases of the junction left unmatched. CDR1 is DFQATT, CDR2 SNEGSKA, per germline (reference sequence). The clonotype was recovered from a man between 18 and 35 years old who received the YFV17D yellow fever vaccine. The chain links TRBV20-1 to TRBJ2-1; 9 positions match TRBD2. The source material was PBMCs, sampled 15 days after the yellow fever booster vaccination. CDR3 nucleotide sequence: TGCAGTGCTCGCGGGGGGGCGGGATACAATGAGCAGTTCTTC. Translation gives CSARGGAGYNEQFF.